The clone carrying this T cell receptor beta chain was recorded many times. The sample belongs to a study of T cells in Graves' hyperthyroidism and ophthalmopathy. Overall study context: Peripheral blood was collected at initial diagnosis, before any treatment.

There were TCR beta CDR3 regions amplified from RNA transcripts. First-round RT-PCR of the TCR CDR3 relied on the HTBI primer set. MiXCR, run by TCRdb on the multiplex PCR reads, gives a single entry per CDR3 protein. The repertoire holds hundreds of thousands of distinct CDR3 sequences, with 15% to 20% as singletons. This CDR3 region has 14 residues. The ends were cut back, 4 bases at V and 4 bases at J, with 11 bases in the middle. Germline V gene lookup returns CDR1 MNHEY and CDR2 SMNVEV (reference sequence). The source is a woman aged 30 to 39 with Graves' hyperthyroidism. This rearrangement joins TRBV27 to TRBJ2-1; TRBD2 is a possible D gene (6 bases). Sequencing was carried out using blood. CDR3 coding DNA: TGTGCCAGCAGTTCGGGACTCCGATACAATGAGCAGTTCTTC. It is translated as CASSSGLRYNEQFF.